This TCR beta chain was observed in a study of long-term antiretroviral therapy in people with HIV. Study information: Sampling started about a decade before the 2015 immediate-ART recommendation.

Study-wide points: In HIV, the repertoires covered a tighter span of CDR3 lengths than in controls.

To note about this clone: No antigen is known for it.

The run of the v3.0 immunoSEQ assay was at survey level. Data came from immunoSEQ multiplex PCR; TCRdb stores just in-frame clones and leaves some out. The sample has about 30,000 clones; around 85% are singletons. This sequence originates from a man aged 40-49 years with HIV. Sequencing was performed on unsorted PBMCs, taken 3 years after starting antiretroviral therapy.

DNA of the CDR3: TGTGCCAGCAGCTTAGGGAACTTCTACGAGCAGTACTTC. It yields the protein CASSLGNFYEQYF. The chain is built from TRBV7-6 and TRBJ2-7; D is ambiguous. Germline V gene data show CDR1 as SGHVS and CDR2 as FNYEAQ. Trimming shortened V by 1 base and J by 3 bases, and 7 bases separated the two germline ends. CDR3 length equals 13 residues.